The 14 T cell receptor beta chains presented below share a single source sample, sequenced in a study of blood T cell repertoires in COVID-19. The method was immunoSEQ multiplex PCR; TCRdb's version includes in-frame clones alone and lacks a portion of them. In the table there are some 320,000 clones, 89% of which are singletons. Sample: peripheral blood. The receptors come from a woman in her thirties with COVID-19, enrolled during active disease.

The chain links TRBV14 to TRBJ1-1; 7 nucleotides line up with TRBD1. The trim removed 6 bases at V and 1 base at J, leaving 8 bases unmatched. Germline V lookup: CDR1 SGHDN, CDR2 FVKESK. The CDR3 totals 15 residues. In nucleotides, the CDR3 is TGTGCCAGCAGTCGGGCGGGACAGTGGAACACTGAAGCTTTCTTT. Its translation: CASSRAGQWNTEAFF.

J is TRBJ1-6 and V is TRBV5-1, with TRBD1 matching over 9 bases. The trim removed 4 bases at V and 4 bases at J, leaving 12 bases unmatched. Germline values: CDR1 SGHRS, CDR2 YFSETQ. The CDR3 is 18 amino acids. The CDR3 loop reads CASSVGGGTGMYNSPLHF. Here the CDR3 DNA reads TGCGCCAGCAGCGTCGGGGGTGGGACAGGGATGTATAATTCACCCCTCCACTTT.

This clone appeared a single time. The chain uses TRBV11-2 and TRBJ2-1; 8 bases fit TRBD2. Losses at the gene ends were 6 bases for V and 5 bases for J; bases not matched to a gene: 9. This CDR3 spans 15 amino acids. Germline CDR1 and CDR2: SGHAT and FQNNGV. In DNA, the CDR3 is TGTGCCAGCAGACGACCGGGACTAGGTAACAATGAGCAGTTCTTC. This sequence encodes CASRRPGLGNNEQFF.

The V gene is TRBV15, the J gene TRBJ2-3; TRBD2 aligns across 7 bases. CDR3 length: 15 residues. Per the germline V gene, CDR1 is LNHNV and CDR2 is YYDKDF (reference sequence). The V gene end was trimmed by 6 bases and the J gene end by 5 bases; junction bases not matched to a gene: 11. The DNA for the CDR3 is TGTGCCACCAGAGTCGGGGGGACCCCGGGAGATACGCAGTATTTT. This gives the protein CATRVGGTPGDTQYF. Full variable domain (rest looked up from reference TRBV15 and TRBJ2-3): DAMVIQNPRYQVTQFGKPVTLSCSQTLNHNVMYWYQQKSSQAPKLLFHYYDKDFNNEADTPDNFQSRRPNTSFCFLDIRSPGLGDTAMYLCATRVGGTPGDTQYFGPGTRLTVL.

The chain is built from TRBV3-1 (or the pseudogene TRBV3-2) and TRBJ1-4, with TRBD1 as a possible D gene (5 bases). This CDR3 is built from 16 residues. The germline CDR1 and CDR2 sequences are LGHDT and YNNKEL (reference sequence). V lost 4 bases and J 0 bases, leaving 12 bases between the germline ends. The chain's CDR3 is CASSPGGTTTNEKLFF. The CDR3 DNA sequence: TGTGCCAGCAGCCCGGGAGGGACGACAACTAATGAAAAACTGTTTTTT.

The rearrangement uses TRBV3-1 (or the pseudogene TRBV3-2) and TRBJ1-3; D call uncertain. The CDR3 totals 17 residues. Germline assignment: CDR1 LGHDT and CDR2 YNNKEL (reference sequence). V was shortened by 2 bases and J by 0 bases, with 14 bases between the two germline ends. The CDR3, as DNA: TGTGCCAGCAGCCAACCCGGGGTAGCAAGCTCTGGAAACACCATATATTTT. Encoded protein: CASSQPGVASSGNTIYF.

This clone was recorded only once. The chain employs TRBV30 and TRBJ1-1; 7 positions match TRBD1. Germline CDR1 is GTSNPN and CDR2 is SVGIG (reference sequence). The length of the CDR3 is 14 residues. The V gene end was trimmed by 4 bases and the J gene end by 1 base; junction bases not matched to a gene: 6. The CDR3 sequence: CAWIQGERNTEAFF. The DNA for the CDR3 is TGTGCCTGGATTCAGGGGGAAAGGAACACTGAAGCTTTCTTT.

The chain couples TRBV5-6 to TRBJ1-3; TRBD1 matches 7 bases. Trimming cost V 0 bases and J 3 bases; bases outside gene matches: 9. From germline, CDR1 is SGHDT and CDR2 YYEEEE. The CDR3 consists of 17 residues. CDR3 region: CASSLVLEGAFGNTIYF. As DNA, the CDR3 is TGTGCCAGCAGCTTGGTTTTGGAGGGGGCATTTGGAAACACCATATATTTT.

The rearrangement links TRBV7-2 to TRBJ2-7; D may be TRBD2 (6 bases). This CDR3 spans 13 amino acids. V was shortened by 5 bases and J by 2 bases, with 10 bases between the two germline ends. Germline V lookup: CDR1 SGHTA, CDR2 FQGNSA. The CDR3 is CASSDGGPYEQYF. The CDR3, as DNA: TGTGCCAGCAGCGACGGGGGTCCCTACGAGCAGTACTTC.

The rearrangement uses TRBV14 and TRBJ1-3; D perhaps matches TRBD1 (6 bases). CDR1 is SGHDN and CDR2 is FVKESK in the germline V gene. The CDR3 loop spans 15 amino acids. V lost 0 bases to trimming and J lost 2 bases, with 8 bases between them. CDR3 in DNA: TGTGCCAGCAGCCAAGAAGGGGGGGCTGGAAACACCATATATTTT. Translation gives CASSQEGGAGNTIYF.

This clone was recorded a few times. The chain combines TRBV5-1 with TRBJ2-7; 7 bases are shared with TRBD1. The germline V gene has CDR1 SGHRS and CDR2 YFSETQ. This CDR3 region has 12 residues. V shed 4 bases, J shed 11 bases, and the junction held 9 bases outside the gene matches. Written as DNA, the CDR3 is TGCGCCAGCAGCCAGATCCCGGGACAGAAGTACTTC. It is translated as CASSQIPGQKYF.

V is TRBV6-5 and J is TRBJ1-2, with D uncertain. The CDR3 covers 15 residues. V was trimmed by 0 bases and J by 4 bases, leaving 12 bases between them. The germline V gene has CDR1 MNHEY and CDR2 SVGAGI. The CDR3 loop is CASSYSDGIVYGYTF. The CDR3 nucleotides are TGTGCCAGCAGTTACTCGGACGGGATCGTCTATGGCTACACCTTC.

This clone was counted a single time. The rearrangement uses TRBV7-6 and TRBJ2-1; 14 bases are a match to TRBD2. This CDR3 has 18 amino acids. Germline assignment: CDR1 SGHVS and CDR2 FNYEAQ. The trim removed 0 bases at V and 8 bases at J, leaving 9 bases unmatched. CDR3 bases: TGTGCCAGCAGCTTAGCGGCTGGACTAGCGGGGGGACGATATGAGCAGTTCTTC. It translates to CASSLAAGLAGGRYEQFF.

This sequence joins TRBV7-6 and TRBJ2-3, with D possibly being TRBD2 (6 bases). This CDR3 has 15 amino acids. The germline V gene has CDR1 SGHVS and CDR2 FNYEAQ. Trimming stripped 6 bases from V and 5 bases from J, with 18 bases between. The CDR3 protein is CASSQEASVQDTQYF. The CDR3 coding sequence is TGTGCCAGCAGTCAGGAAGCTAGCGTCCAAGATACGCAGTATTTT. The full variable domain, completed using reference TRBV7-6 and TRBJ2-3, is GAGVSQSPRYKVTKRGQDVALRCDPISGHVSLYWYRQALGQGPEFLTYFNYEAQQDKSGLPNDRFSAERPEGSISTLTIQRTEQRDSAMYRCASSQEASVQDTQYFGPGTRLTVL.